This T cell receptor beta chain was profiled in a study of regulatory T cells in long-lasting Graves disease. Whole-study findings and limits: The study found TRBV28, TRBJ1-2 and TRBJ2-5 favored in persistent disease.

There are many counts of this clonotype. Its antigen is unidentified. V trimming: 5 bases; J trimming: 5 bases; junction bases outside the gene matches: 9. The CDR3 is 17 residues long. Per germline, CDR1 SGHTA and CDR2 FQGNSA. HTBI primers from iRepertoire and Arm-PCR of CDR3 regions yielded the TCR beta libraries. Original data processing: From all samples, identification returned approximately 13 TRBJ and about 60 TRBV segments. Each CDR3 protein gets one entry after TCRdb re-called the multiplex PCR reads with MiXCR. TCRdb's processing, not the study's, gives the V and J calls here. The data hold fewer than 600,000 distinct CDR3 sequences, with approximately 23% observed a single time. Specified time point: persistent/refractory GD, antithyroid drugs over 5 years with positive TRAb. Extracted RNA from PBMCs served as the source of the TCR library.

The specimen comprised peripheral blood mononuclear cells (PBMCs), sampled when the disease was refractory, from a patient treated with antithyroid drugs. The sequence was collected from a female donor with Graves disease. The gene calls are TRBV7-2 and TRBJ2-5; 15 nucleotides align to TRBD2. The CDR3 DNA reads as TGTGCCAGCAGCCCTGGGACTAGCGGGAGGTTAGGGGAGACCCAGTACTTC. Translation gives CASSPGTSGRLGETQYF.